The 12 T cell receptor beta chains presented below share a single source sample, sequenced in a study of T cells in Graves' hyperthyroidism and ophthalmopathy (dated by TCRdb to the late 2010s). Libraries were made using multiplex PCR. For sequencing, an Illumina HiSeq 2000 was employed. TCR beta CDR3 regions were amplified from RNA transcripts. The first round of RT-PCR for the TCR CDR3 was performed with the HTBI primer set and the Qiagen OneStep RT-PCR kit. TCRdb reprocessing: public reads trimmed at Q25 with fastp, clones called with MiXCR, in-frame beta chains kept. Here each entry gathers all rows of one CDR3 protein and keeps the most common genes and DNA. Across this sample there are some 92,000 distinct CDR3 sequences, with roughly 37% seen only once. The ten largest clones represent about a tenth of the sample. Sequenced input: peripheral blood or thyroid tissue (not recorded which). Every receptor here comes from a woman younger than 45 with Graves' hyperthyroidism.

The chain carries TRBV29-1 and TRBJ1-1; D gene ambiguous. Germline CDR1 SQVTM, CDR2 ANQGSEA. The CDR3 spans 13 residues. The ends were cut back, 1 base at V and 2 bases at J, with 8 bases in the middle. This CDR3 is CSVEGRPNTEAFF. The CDR3 DNA sequence: TGCAGCGTTGAAGGTCGTCCCAACACTGAAGCTTTCTTT.

This clonotype has ten or more counts. The chain links TRBV4-1 to TRBJ2-2; 14 bases map to TRBD2. In germline, CDR1 is MGHRA, CDR2 YSYEKL. The CDR3 contains 20 residues. With V trimmed by 2 bases and J by 7 bases, 15 bases remained unmatched. DNA for the CDR3: TGCGCCAGCAGCCAAATCGACCTGGGACTAGCGGGAGTCTGGGTCGGGGAGCTGTTTTTT. Protein product: CASSQIDLGLAGVWVGELFF.

This clonotype was counted many times. The gene calls are TRBV4-2 and TRBJ2-7, with D hard to call. Germline lookup yields CDR1 LGHNA and CDR2 YNFKEQ. V was trimmed by 0 bases and J by 3 bases, leaving 9 bases between them. The CDR3 runs to 14 residues. The CDR3 nucleotides read TGTGCCAGCAGCCAAGATATAACCCTCTACGAGCAGTACTTC. It translates to CASSQDITLYEQYF.

The rearrangement joins TRBV7-3 to TRBJ2-7; D is perhaps TRBD1 or TRBD2 (5 bases each). Germline V gene sequence: CDR1 SGHTA, CDR2 FQGTGA. V lost 5 bases and J lost 2, with 16 bases in between. The CDR3 consists of 15 residues. The CDR3 region is CASSDPQGDTYEQYF. Written as DNA, the CDR3 is TGTGCCAGCAGCGATCCCCAGGGAGACACCTACGAGCAGTACTTC. Using reference TRBV7-3 and TRBJ2-7 for the parts outside the CDR3, the full variable domain is GAGVSQTPSNKVTEKGKYVELRCDPISGHTALYWYRQSLGQGPEFLIYFQGTGAADDSGLPNDRFFAVRPEGSVSTLKIQRTERGDSAVYLCASSDPQGDTYEQYFGPGTRLTVT.

The genes are TRBV7-3 and TRBJ1-3; TRBD1 might be the D (6 bases). Germline assignment: CDR1 SGHTA and CDR2 FQGTGA. Trimming cost V 7 bases and J 4 bases, with 32 bases left between them. The CDR3 is made up of 20 amino acids. CDR3 sequence (DNA): TGTGCCAGCAATTACAAGGCGACCCACACCGGGGGGGCGATCGGAAACACCATATATTTT. Translation gives CASNYKATHTGGAIGNTIYF.

This clonotype is categorized as medium-sized. The chain has TRBV3-1 and TRBJ1-1; no definite D call. This CDR3 region has 15 residues. Trimming pared 0 bases from V and 10 bases from J, leaving 18 bases between. Germline V gene lookup returns CDR1 LGHDT and CDR2 YNNKEL (reference sequence). CDR3 in DNA: TGTGCCAGCAGCCAAGATCCGGGCAGCACGAAGGGAGCTTTCTTT. Amino acids: CASSQDPGSTKGAFF.

V and J are TRBV10-3 and TRBJ1-2; TRBD1 might be the D (5 bases). Germline-derived CDR1 and CDR2 are ENHRY and SYGVKD. V lost 3 bases and J 8 bases, leaving 10 bases between the germline ends. This CDR3 spans 12 amino acids. The CDR3 loop reads CAISEGGTGYTF. The CDR3 nucleotides read TGTGCCATCAGTGAAGGAGGGACCGGCTACACCTTC.

This clonotype was counted ten times or more. CDR3 sequence (DNA): TGTGCCAGCAGCCCTAGAAAGGGCGAGCAGTACTTC. It codes for CASSPRKGEQYF. This sequence joins TRBV7-2 and TRBJ2-7; D remains unclear. This CDR3 is built from 12 residues. Germline V lookup: CDR1 SGHTA, CDR2 FQGNSA. V shed 5 bases and J shed 6 bases, with 11 bases lying between them. The full variable domain, rest sourced from reference TRBV7-2 and TRBJ2-7, is GAGVSQSPSNKVTEKGKDVELRCDPISGHTALYWYRQSLGQGLEFLIYFQGNSAPDKSGLPSDRFSAERTGGSVSTLTIQRTQQEDSAVYLCASSPRKGEQYFGPGTRLTVT.

The chain carries TRBV7-9 and TRBJ2-7, with 12 bases identical to TRBD2. Germline V gene sequence: CDR1 SEHNR, CDR2 FQNEAQ (reference sequence). The CDR3 is made up of 14 amino acids. The J segment lost 8 bases and the V segment lost 1 base, leaving 3 bases of the junction unmatched. The CDR3 here is CASSLGTSGNQQYF. As DNA, the CDR3 is TGTGCCAGCAGCTTAGGGACTAGCGGGAACCAGCAGTACTTC.

The V call is TRBV5-1, the J call TRBJ2-3, with 8 bases identical to TRBD2. Germline V gene data show CDR1 as SGHRS and CDR2 as YFSETQ. This CDR3 has 16 amino acids. V lost 0 bases to trimming and J lost 8 bases; unmatched junction nucleotides: 11. The CDR3 DNA reads TGCGCCAGCAGCTTGGCCAGCGGGAGTCCGTCAGGTACGCAGTATTTT. Translated: CASSLASGSPSGTQYF.

This clonotype was observed at least ten times. This chain links TRBV7-9 with TRBJ2-5; D may correspond to TRBD1 or TRBD2 (5 bases each). The CDR3 covers 15 residues. Per germline, CDR1 SEHNR and CDR2 FQNEAQ (reference sequence). V was cut by 3 bases and J by 5 bases, with 16 bases left in between. The CDR3 DNA follows: TGTGCCAGCAGCTTGGTTGGGGGATCGACGGAGACCCAGTACTTC. Encoded protein: CASSLVGGSTETQYF.

This clonotype was seen many times. The rearrangement joins TRBV3-1 to TRBJ1-5; no firm D call. The CDR3 sequence is 13 residues long. Deletions cut 1 base from V and 6 bases from J, with 7 bases between. CDR1 and CDR2 (germline): LGHDT, YNNKEL (reference sequence). The CDR3 sequence: CASSQGGTQPQHF. The DNA of the CDR3 is TGTGCCAGCAGCCAAGGGGGTACTCAGCCCCAGCATTTT.